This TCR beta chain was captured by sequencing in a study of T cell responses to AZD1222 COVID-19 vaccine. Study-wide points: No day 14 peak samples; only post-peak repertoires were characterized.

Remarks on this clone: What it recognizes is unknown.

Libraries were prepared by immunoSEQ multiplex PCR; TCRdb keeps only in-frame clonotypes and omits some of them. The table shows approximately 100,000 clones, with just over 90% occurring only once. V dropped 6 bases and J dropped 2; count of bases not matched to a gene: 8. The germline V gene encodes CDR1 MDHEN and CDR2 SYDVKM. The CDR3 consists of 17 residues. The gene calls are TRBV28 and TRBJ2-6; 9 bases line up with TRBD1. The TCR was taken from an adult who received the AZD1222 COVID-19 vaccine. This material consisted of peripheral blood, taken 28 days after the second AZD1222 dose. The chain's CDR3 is CASRSPGTGTGANVLTF. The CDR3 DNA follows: TGTGCCAGCAGATCTCCCGGGACAGGGACTGGGGCCAACGTCCTGACTTTC.